These 23 T cell receptor beta chains share one sample of origin, sequenced in a study of blood T cell repertoires in COVID-19. The table came from immunoSEQ multiplex PCR; TCRdb's copy has only in-frame clones and leaves some out. In the table there are 220,000 or so clones, 90% to 95% of which are singletons. Specimen: peripheral blood. These receptor sequences come from a man aged 60 to 69 with COVID-19, enrolled during active disease.

This clone was detected only a few times. The chain has TRBV9 and TRBJ2-5; D perhaps matches TRBD2 (6 bases). The CDR3 length is 17 residues. The V gene lost 0 bases and the J gene lost 4 bases, with 19 bases spanning the gap. Germline CDR1 reads SGDLS; CDR2 reads YYNGEE. CDR3 coding DNA: TGTGCCAGCAGCGTAGATGGGTTCCCAGGGCGGGGAGAGACCCAGTACTTC. It encodes CASSVDGFPGRGETQYF. Using reference TRBV9 and TRBJ2-5 for the parts outside the CDR3, the full variable domain is DSGVTQTPKHLITATGQRVTLRCSPRSGDLSVYWYQQSLDQGLQFLIQYYNGEERAKGNILERFSAQQFPDLHSELNLSSLELGDSALYFCASSVDGFPGRGETQYFGPGTRLLVL.

J is TRBJ1-1 and V is TRBV7-3; D gene uncertain. Germline loops: CDR1 SGHTA, CDR2 FQGTGA. V was cut by 3 bases and J by 11 bases, with 22 bases left in between. The CDR3 is made up of 15 amino acids. Written as DNA, the CDR3 is TGTGCCAGCAGCTTGGACTCAGTTGCCGAAAGAGGGGCTTTCTTT. Its translation is CASSLDSVAERGAFF.

V is TRBV6-1 and J is TRBJ2-2; D perhaps matches TRBD2 (6 bases). The ends were cut back, 4 bases at V and 3 bases at J, with 18 bases in the middle. This CDR3 is built from 17 residues. Per germline, CDR1 MNHNS and CDR2 SASEGT. The CDR3 nucleotides are TGTGCCAGCAGTGTCGTCGCGGGAAGGGGTTACACCGGGGAGCTGTTTTTT. Its translation: CASSVVAGRGYTGELFF.

The genes are TRBV2 and TRBJ1-6; possible D gene TRBD1, 5 bases. Germline lookup yields CDR1 SNHLY and CDR2 FYNNEI. Trimming cost V 6 bases and J 0 bases, with 15 bases left between them. CDR3 size: 17 residues. The CDR3 protein is CASRTHGGSSYNSPLHF. CDR3 in DNA: TGTGCCAGCAGAACCCATGGGGGGAGCTCCTATAATTCACCCCTCCACTTT.

The chain employs TRBV23-1 and TRBJ2-7; D may be TRBD1 (6 bases). TRBV23-1 is identified as an open reading frame with a role that is uncertain. Trimming removed 5 bases from V and 2 bases from J, with 22 bases in between. This CDR3 is 17 amino acids long. CDR3 amino acids: CASSVPLQGLRAYEQYF. CDR3 nucleotides: TGCGCCAGCAGTGTGCCTCTACAGGGCCTCCGGGCCTACGAGCAGTACTTC.

The V call is TRBV6-5, the J call TRBJ2-3; TRBD2 is a possible D gene (7 bases). Between the trimmed V and J ends, which lost 0 bases and 6 bases, there was a span of 13 bases. The germline CDR1 and CDR2 sequences are MNHEY and SVGAGI. This CDR3 spans 15 amino acids. CDR3: CASSYSGGPSDTQYF. CDR3 DNA: TGTGCCAGCAGTTACTCGGGGGGGCCATCGGATACGCAGTATTTT.

The rearrangement links TRBV18 to TRBJ1-5; TRBD1 aligns across 9 bases. V lost 4 bases to trimming and J lost 0 bases; unmatched junction nucleotides: 7. The germline V gene has CDR1 KGHSH and CDR2 LQKENI. This CDR3 comprises 17 residues. The CDR3 coding sequence is TGTGCCAGCTCACTAATAGGGACAGGGAATAGCAATCAGCCCCAGCATTTT. This codes for CASSLIGTGNSNQPQHF.

The genes are TRBV2 and TRBJ1-4, with D unresolved. The V gene's germline CDR1 is SNHLY and CDR2 FYNNEI. CDR3 length: 13 residues. The V and J ends lost 9 bases and 0 bases respectively, with 8 bases between them. In DNA form, the CDR3 reads TGTGCCAGGATACTTGCAACTAATGAAAAACTGTTTTTT. Protein sequence: CARILATNEKLFF.

This chain joins TRBV5-1 and TRBJ2-6; D is unclear. The CDR3 length is 18 residues. Germline lookup yields CDR1 SGHRS and CDR2 YFSETQ. V shed 0 bases and J shed 1 base, with 14 bases lying between them. DNA of the CDR3: TGCGCCAGCAGCTTGGTGCCCCTTATCGGTTCTGGGGCCAACGTCCTGACTTTC. This sequence encodes CASSLVPLIGSGANVLTF. Based on the CDR3 plus reference TRBV5-1 and TRBJ2-6, the full variable domain is KAGVTQTPRYLIKTRGQQVTLSCSPISGHRSVSWYQQTPGQGLQFLFEYFSETQRNKGNFPGRFSGRQFSNSRSEMNVSTLELGDSALYLCASSLVPLIGSGANVLTFGAGSRLTVL.

The chain recombines TRBV3-1 (or the pseudogene TRBV3-2) with TRBJ1-4, with TRBD1 matching 9 bases. J was trimmed by 3 bases and V by 5 bases; bases with no gene match: 4. In germline, CDR1 is LGHDT, CDR2 YNNKEL (reference sequence). This CDR3 spans 15 amino acids. DNA of the CDR3: TGTGCCAGCAGCGCCACAGGGGGCCCTAATGAAAAACTGTTTTTT. It is translated as CASSATGGPNEKLFF.

The gene calls are TRBV14 and TRBJ2-6, with D possibly being TRBD1 (6 bases). This CDR3 is built from 17 residues. The V gene lost 4 bases and the J gene lost 0 bases, with 13 bases spanning the gap. The germline gives CDR1 SGHDN, CDR2 FVKESK. The CDR3 DNA sequence: TGTGCCAGCAGCCTAAGGACAGCTGACTCTGGGGCCAACGTCCTGACTTTC. Its translation: CASSLRTADSGANVLTF.

The chain uses TRBV30 and TRBJ2-2; 7 bases fit TRBD1. Germline CDR1 and CDR2: GTSNPN and SVGIG (reference sequence). This CDR3 comprises 13 residues. V lost 3 bases to trimming and J lost 7 bases; unmatched junction nucleotides: 5. CDR3 amino acids: CAWRRQGNGELFF. CDR3 coding DNA: TGTGCCTGGAGGAGACAGGGCAACGGGGAGCTGTTTTTT. Looking up the rest from reference TRBV30 and TRBJ2-2 gives the full variable domain: SQTIHQWPATLVQPVGSPLSLECTVEGTSNPNLYWYRQAAGRGLQLLFYSVGIGQISSEVPQNLSASRPQDRQFILSSKKLLLSDSGFYLCAWRRQGNGELFFGEGSRLTVL.

V gene TRBV9 combines with J gene TRBJ1-3; D remains unclear. The V end was cut by 4 bases, the J end by 10 bases, with 12 bases between. There are 12 residues in the CDR3. Germline V gene lookup returns CDR1 SGDLS and CDR2 YYNGEE. The CDR3 loop reads CASSPREGTIYF. The CDR3 region has the DNA TGTGCCAGCAGCCCTCGGGAAGGGACCATATATTTT.

This clone was detected once. The chain uses TRBV7-2 and TRBJ1-5; possible D gene TRBD1, 5 bases. CDR1 is SGHTA and CDR2 is FQGNSA in the germline V gene. Trimming left V 1 base short and J 6 bases short, with 13 bases between. CDR3 length equals 15 residues. CDR3 nucleotides: TGTGCCAGCAGCTTAGGGGGCCAGACCACTCAGCCCCAGCATTTT. This sequence encodes CASSLGGQTTQPQHF. Variable domain in full (rest from reference TRBV7-2 and TRBJ1-5): GAGVSQSPSNKVTEKGKDVELRCDPISGHTALYWYRQSLGQGLEFLIYFQGNSAPDKSGLPSDRFSAERTGGSVSTLTIQRTQQEDSAVYLCASSLGGQTTQPQHFGDGTRLSIL.

Only one count was recorded for this clone. This rearrangement joins TRBV30 to TRBJ1-6; D may be TRBD1 (6 bases). Germline-derived CDR1 and CDR2 are GTSNPN and SVGIG (reference sequence). V lost 0 bases, J lost 7 bases, and 19 bases lay in between. The CDR3 is 17 amino acids. CDR3 residues: CAWSVPSQGKLNSPLHF. In DNA form, the CDR3 reads TGTGCCTGGAGTGTACCCTCCCAGGGGAAATTGAATTCACCCCTCCACTTT.

This chain uses TRBV30 with TRBJ1-1; the D gene is possibly TRBD1 (6 bases). With 0 bases removed from V and 8 bases from J, the gap between germline ends came to 22 bases. Germline V lookup: CDR1 GTSNPN, CDR2 SVGIG (reference sequence). This CDR3 comprises 16 residues. The CDR3 reads CAWSVLSGGRAAEAFF. CDR3 coding DNA: TGTGCCTGGAGTGTGCTCTCCGGGGGGCGCGCCGCCGAAGCTTTCTTT. Combining the CDR3 with reference TRBV30 and TRBJ1-1 gives the whole variable domain SQTIHQWPATLVQPVGSPLSLECTVEGTSNPNLYWYRQAAGRGLQLLFYSVGIGQISSEVPQNLSASRPQDRQFILSSKKLLLSDSGFYLCAWSVLSGGRAAEAFFGQGTRLTVV.

CDR3 residues: CASTGRASSEQYF. The CDR3 DNA reads TGTGCCAGTACTGGCAGGGCCTCGTCCGAGCAGTACTTC. V gene TRBV19 combines with J gene TRBJ2-7; D may be TRBD1 (5 bases). This CDR3 is 13 amino acids long. CDR1 LNHDA and CDR2 SQIVND come from the germline V gene (reference sequence). Deletions cut 7 bases from V and 6 bases from J, with 16 bases between.

The CDR3 DNA reads as TGTGCCAGCAGTGAATGGGGCAAATACGAGCAGTACTTC. Amino acid sequence: CASSEWGKYEQYF. The J gene is TRBJ2-7, the V gene TRBV6-1; tentatively, D is TRBD1 (5 bases). CDR3 size: 13 residues. Per the germline V gene, CDR1 is MNHNS and CDR2 is SASEGT. V was cut by 2 bases and J by 4 bases, with 9 bases left in between.

This clone showed up just once. V usage is TRBV6-5 and J usage is TRBJ1-2, with TRBD1 identical over 7 bases. The CDR3 runs 16 residues. CDR1 and CDR2 from the germline V gene are MNHEY and SVGAGI. Unmatched junction bases numbered 8, after V lost 2 bases and J lost 2 bases. Written as DNA, the CDR3 is TGTGCCAGCAGTTACAAGACAGGGAAGGGGAACTATGGCTACACCTTC. Protein: CASSYKTGKGNYGYTF.

This clone was seen a handful of times. The CDR3 nucleotides are TGTGCCAGCAGTGAATCCGTAGGACGGAGGCTCAATCAGCCCCAGCATTTT. Translated: CASSESVGRRLNQPQHF. This chain connects TRBV2 to TRBJ1-5; no reliable D call. Trimming stripped 2 bases from V and 3 bases from J, with 17 bases between. The V gene's germline CDR1 is SNHLY and CDR2 FYNNEI. The CDR3 consists of 17 residues.

The J gene is TRBJ2-7, the V gene TRBV11-3; D may be TRBD2 (6 bases). The germline V gene encodes CDR1 SGHNT and CDR2 YENEEA. Between the trimmed V and J ends, which lost 5 bases and 5 bases, there was a span of 16 bases. This CDR3 contains 14 residues. CDR3 protein: CASSPGGQGHEQYF. The CDR3, as DNA: TGTGCCAGCAGCCCAGGAGGGCAGGGCCACGAGCAGTACTTC. Complete variable domain (other parts from reference TRBV11-3 and TRBJ2-7): EAGVVQSPRYKIIEKKQPVAFWCNPISGHNTLYWYLQNLGQGPELLIRYENEEAVDDSQLPKDRFSAERLKGVDSTLKIQPAELGDSAVYLCASSPGGQGHEQYFGPGTRLTVT.

This clone was counted between two and nine times. The rearrangement uses TRBV15 and TRBJ1-2, with D possibly matching TRBD1 (6 bases). Germline V gene lookup returns CDR1 LNHNV and CDR2 YYDKDF (reference sequence). CDR3 length: 15 amino acids. V dropped 2 bases and J dropped 8 bases, with 18 bases sitting between them. CDR3 DNA sequence: TGTGCCACCAGCAGATTTGGACAGACCCAAGAGGGCTACACCTTC. Protein: CATSRFGQTQEGYTF.

The rearrangement links TRBV5-1 to TRBJ1-5, with TRBD1 as a possible D gene (6 bases). The CDR3 contains 16 residues. V shed 0 bases and J shed 5 bases, with 15 bases lying between them. In germline, CDR1 is SGHRS, CDR2 YFSETQ. As DNA, the CDR3 is TGCGCCAGCAGCTTGGGGGGGACATTTTCTTATCAGCCCCAGCATTTT. Protein: CASSLGGTFSYQPQHF.